This T cell receptor (beta chain) is from a study of cytomegalovirus exposure and HLA in healthy donors. It was with 60 Vbeta and 13 Jbeta primers that the PCR ran. Sequencing used immunoSEQ multiplex PCR; TCRdb keeps in-frame clones, though not all of them. The table includes about 130,000 clones, almost 85% detected once. In germline, CDR1 is GTSNPN, CDR2 SVGIG (reference sequence). V trimming: 4 bases; J trimming: 8 bases; junction bases outside the gene matches: 5. The CDR3 has 12 residues. Specimen: PBMCs. The sequence came from a boy younger than 10 in good health and CMV-seronegative. The chain recombines TRBV30 with TRBJ2-3; 8 positions match TRBD2. Here the CDR3 DNA reads TGTGCCTGGAACAGGGCGGGGGGTACGCAGTATTTT. Translation: CAWNRAGGTQYF. The full variable domain, completed using reference TRBV30 and TRBJ2-3, is SQTIHQWPATLVQPVGSPLSLECTVEGTSNPNLYWYRQAAGRGLQLLFYSVGIGQISSEVPQNLSASRPQDRQFILSSKKLLLSDSGFYLCAWNRAGGTQYFGPGTRLTVL.